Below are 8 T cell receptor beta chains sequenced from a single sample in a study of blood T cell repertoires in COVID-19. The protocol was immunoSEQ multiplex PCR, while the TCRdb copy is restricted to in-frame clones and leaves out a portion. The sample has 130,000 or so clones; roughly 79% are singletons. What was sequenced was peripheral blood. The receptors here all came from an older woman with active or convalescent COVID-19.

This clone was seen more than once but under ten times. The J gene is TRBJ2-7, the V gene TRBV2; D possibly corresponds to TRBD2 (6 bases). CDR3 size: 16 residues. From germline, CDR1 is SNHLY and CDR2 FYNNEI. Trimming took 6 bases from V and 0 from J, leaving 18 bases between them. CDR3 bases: TGTGCCAGCAGGCACCGGGACTCGACGAACTCCTACGAGCAGTACTTC. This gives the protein CASRHRDSTNSYEQYF.

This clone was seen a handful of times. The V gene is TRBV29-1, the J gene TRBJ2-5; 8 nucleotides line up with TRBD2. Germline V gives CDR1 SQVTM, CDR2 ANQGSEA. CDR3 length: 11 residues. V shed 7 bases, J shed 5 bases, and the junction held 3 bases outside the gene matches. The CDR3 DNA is TGCAGCGCTTTAGCGGGGGAGACCCAGTACTTC. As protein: CSALAGETQYF.

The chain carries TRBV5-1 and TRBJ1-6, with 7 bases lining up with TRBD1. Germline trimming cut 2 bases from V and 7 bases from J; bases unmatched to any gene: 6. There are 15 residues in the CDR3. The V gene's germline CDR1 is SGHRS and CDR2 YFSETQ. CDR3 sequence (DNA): TGCGCCAGCAGCTTACTAGGGGACAGAAATTCACCCCTCCACTTT. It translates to CASSLLGDRNSPLHF. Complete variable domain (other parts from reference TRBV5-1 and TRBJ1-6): KAGVTQTPRYLIKTRGQQVTLSCSPISGHRSVSWYQQTPGQGLQFLFEYFSETQRNKGNFPGRFSGRQFSNSRSEMNVSTLELGDSALYLCASSLLGDRNSPLHFGNGTRLTVT.

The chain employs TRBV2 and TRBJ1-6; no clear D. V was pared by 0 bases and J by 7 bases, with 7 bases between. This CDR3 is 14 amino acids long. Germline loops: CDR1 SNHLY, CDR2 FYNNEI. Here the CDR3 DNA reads TGTGCCAGCAGTGAAGCCCCCGGGAATTCACCCCTCCACTTT. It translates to CASSEAPGNSPLHF.

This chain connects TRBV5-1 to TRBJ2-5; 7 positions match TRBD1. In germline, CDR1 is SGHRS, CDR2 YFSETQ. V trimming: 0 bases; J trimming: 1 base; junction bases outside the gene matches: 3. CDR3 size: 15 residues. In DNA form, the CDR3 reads TGCGCCAGCAGCTTGGAGGGACAGACCCAAGAGACCCAGTACTTC. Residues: CASSLEGQTQETQYF. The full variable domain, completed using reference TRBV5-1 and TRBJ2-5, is KAGVTQTPRYLIKTRGQQVTLSCSPISGHRSVSWYQQTPGQGLQFLFEYFSETQRNKGNFPGRFSGRQFSNSRSEMNVSTLELGDSALYLCASSLEGQTQETQYFGPGTRLLVL.

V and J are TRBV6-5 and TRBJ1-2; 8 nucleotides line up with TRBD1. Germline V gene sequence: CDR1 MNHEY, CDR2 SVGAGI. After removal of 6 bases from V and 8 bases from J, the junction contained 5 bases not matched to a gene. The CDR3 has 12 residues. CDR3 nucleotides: TGTGCCAGCAGGGCGGACAGGGAGGGCTACACCTTC. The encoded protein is CASRADREGYTF.

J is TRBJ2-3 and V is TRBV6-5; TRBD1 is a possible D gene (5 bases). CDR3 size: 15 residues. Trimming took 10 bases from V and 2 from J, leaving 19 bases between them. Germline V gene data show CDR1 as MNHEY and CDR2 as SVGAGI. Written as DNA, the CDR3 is TGTGCCACCATGAAGGGGTTTTTGAACACAGATACGCAGTATTTT. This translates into CATMKGFLNTDTQYF.

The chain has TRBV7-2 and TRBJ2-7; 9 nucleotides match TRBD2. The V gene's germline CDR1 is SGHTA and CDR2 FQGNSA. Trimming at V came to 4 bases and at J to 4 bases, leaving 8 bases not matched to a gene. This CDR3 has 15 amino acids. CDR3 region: CASSSVAGGPYEQYF. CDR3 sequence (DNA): TGTGCCAGCAGCTCAGTGGCGGGAGGGCCTTACGAGCAGTACTTC.